The 14 T cell receptor beta chains reported below all come from one sample, sequenced in a study of identical twins. MiXCR, run by TCRdb on the 5' RACE reads, gives a single entry per CDR3 protein. The table records some 260,000 distinct CDR3 sequences, around 15% of them present only once. Input material: memory (CD45RO+) T cells sorted from blood. The receptors were gathered from a woman in her late teens or twenties in good health.

This clonotype was counted a few times. This chain uses TRBV11-3 with TRBJ2-1, with D tentatively TRBD1 (6 bases). CDR3 length: 15 residues. V was shortened by 5 bases and J by 4 bases, with 15 bases between the two germline ends. Germline-derived CDR1 and CDR2 are SGHNT and YENEEA. The CDR3 region is CASSPFRGSYNEQFF. The CDR3 nucleotides are TGTGCCAGCAGCCCCTTTAGGGGGAGTTACAATGAGCAGTTCTTC.

J is TRBJ1-1 and V is TRBV5-1; D ambiguous. This CDR3 has 15 residues. Trimming removed 2 bases from V and 0 bases from J, with 11 bases in between. CDR1 and CDR2 from the germline V gene are SGHRS and YFSETQ. As DNA, the CDR3 is TGCGCCAGCAGCTTAGAGGTGGGGATGAACACTGAAGCTTTCTTT. Translation gives CASSLEVGMNTEAFF.

The CDR3 nucleotides read TGCGCCAGCGGGGGGGGACAGGTCAAAGAGACCCAGTACTTC. Translated: CASGGGQVKETQYF. The chain couples TRBV5-1 to TRBJ2-5, with a possible D match to TRBD1 (8 bases). The CDR3 consists of 14 residues. CDR1 and CDR2 from the germline V gene are SGHRS and YFSETQ. The V and J ends lost 7 bases and 3 bases respectively, with 16 bases between them.

This clonotype has only a few counts. The V gene is TRBV20-1, the J gene TRBJ1-1; unclear D gene. Per germline, CDR1 DFQATT and CDR2 SNEGSKA (reference sequence). The CDR3 totals 16 residues. V was trimmed by 3 bases and J by 5 bases, leaving 22 bases between them. DNA of the CDR3: TGCAGTGCTAGGGGTCCGGGTAGAGGGAGTAGGACTGAAGCTTTCTTT. It translates to CSARGPGRGSRTEAFF.

This clonotype showed up just a few times. V gene TRBV20-1 combines with J gene TRBJ2-7; D is perhaps TRBD1 (6 bases). V lost 3 bases, J lost 5 bases, and 20 bases lay in between. CDR1 and CDR2 (germline): DFQATT, SNEGSKA (reference sequence). The CDR3 length is 15 residues. In nucleotides, the CDR3 is TGCAGTGCTAGGGTTTACCTAACGACAGGCCACGAGCAGTACTTC. It encodes CSARVYLTTGHEQYF.

This clonotype was seen more than once but under ten times. This sequence joins TRBV14 and TRBJ2-6, with TRBD2 as a possible D gene (6 bases). This CDR3 region has 18 residues. Trimming cost V 1 base and J 1 base, with 14 bases left between them. The germline V gene has CDR1 SGHDN and CDR2 FVKESK. The CDR3 nucleotides read TGTGCCAGCAGCCAAGTTAGCGGAATGGGGTCTGGGGCCAACGTCCTGACTTTC. Protein sequence: CASSQVSGMGSGANVLTF.

The V gene is TRBV10-2, the J gene TRBJ1-5, with 10 bases lining up with TRBD1. J was trimmed by 7 bases and V by 2 bases; bases with no gene match: 5. Germline CDR1 and CDR2: WSHSY and SAAADI. The CDR3 is made up of 15 amino acids. In DNA form, the CDR3 reads TGCGCCAGCAGTGAGCAGGGACAGGGGATACAGCCCCAGCATTTT. It codes for CASSEQGQGIQPQHF.

CDR3 amino acids: CASSPHRTSGKETQYF. CDR3 nucleotides: TGTGCCAGTAGTCCCCATCGGACTAGCGGGAAAGAGACCCAGTACTTC. This chain connects TRBV19 to TRBJ2-5, with 12 bases lining up with TRBD2. From germline, CDR1 is LNHDA and CDR2 SQIVND (reference sequence). The CDR3 loop spans 16 amino acids. V shed 5 bases and J 3 bases; nucleotides not matched to a gene: 7. The full variable domain, in which reference TRBV19 and TRBJ2-5 provide the parts outside the CDR3, is DGGITQSPKYLFRKEGQNVTLSCEQNLNHDAMYWYRQDPGQGLRLIYYSQIVNDFQKGDIAEGYSVSREKKESFPLTVTSAQKNPTAFYLCASSPHRTSGKETQYFGPGTRLLVL.

V is TRBV3-1 and J is TRBJ2-1; 9 nucleotides match TRBD2. Germline loops: CDR1 LGHDT, CDR2 YNNKEL (reference sequence). Losses at the gene ends were 1 base for V and 8 bases for J; bases not matched to a gene: 9. The CDR3 totals 16 residues. The CDR3 loop reads CASSQGPGGGVYEQFF. The CDR3 DNA sequence: TGTGCCAGCAGCCAAGGGCCAGGCGGGGGGGTCTATGAGCAGTTCTTC.

This clonotype has a single count. The rearrangement links TRBV6-1 to TRBJ2-3; TRBD2 matches at 13 bases. The V gene end was trimmed by 6 bases and the J gene end by 5 bases; junction bases not matched to a gene: 8. The CDR3 length is 16 residues. Germline lookup yields CDR1 MNHNS and CDR2 SASEGT. In DNA form, the CDR3 reads TGTGCCAGCAGCCCTAATCGACTAGCGGGGGGAGATACGCAGTATTTT. Protein: CASSPNRLAGGDTQYF.

V and J are TRBV7-6 and TRBJ2-5; D is perhaps TRBD1 or TRBD2 (6 bases each). CDR3 size: 16 residues. Germline CDR1 is SGHVS and CDR2 is FNYEAQ. V lost 5 bases and J lost 5, with 21 bases in between. The CDR3 nucleotides are TGTGCCAGCAGCCCTCGCTCGGCAGGGGAGGCGGAGACCCAGTACTTC. Amino acids: CASSPRSAGEAETQYF.

The gene calls are TRBV6-5 and TRBJ1-1, with D unresolved. Per the germline V gene, CDR1 is MNHEY and CDR2 is SVGAGI. The CDR3 has 15 amino acids. V lost 2 bases to trimming and J lost 5 bases, with 15 bases between them. CDR3 residues: CASSYGPAGWTEAFF. The CDR3 DNA follows: TGTGCCAGCAGTTACGGGCCCGCCGGTTGGACTGAAGCTTTCTTT.

This clonotype appeared a few times. The gene calls are TRBV7-2 and TRBJ1-5, with D unresolved. Trimming took off 1 base at V and 3 bases at J, with 7 bases between the two ends. The CDR3 runs 14 residues. In germline, CDR1 is SGHTA, CDR2 FQGNSA. The CDR3 loop is CASSLGRINQPQHF. The CDR3 DNA is TGTGCCAGCAGCTTAGGACGGATCAATCAGCCCCAGCATTTT. Based on the CDR3 plus reference TRBV7-2 and TRBJ1-5, the full variable domain is GAGVSQSPSNKVTEKGKDVELRCDPISGHTALYWYRQSLGQGLEFLIYFQGNSAPDKSGLPSDRFSAERTGGSVSTLTIQRTQQEDSAVYLCASSLGRINQPQHFGDGTRLSIL.

This sequence joins TRBV20-1 and TRBJ2-5; D unresolved. Germline loops: CDR1 DFQATT, CDR2 SNEGSKA (reference sequence). The V end lost 2 bases, the J end lost 3 bases, and 10 bases lay between the germline ends. The CDR3 runs 13 residues. The CDR3 bases are TGCAGTGCTAGATCCGACTGGAAAGAGACCCAGTACTTC. Translated: CSARSDWKETQYF.